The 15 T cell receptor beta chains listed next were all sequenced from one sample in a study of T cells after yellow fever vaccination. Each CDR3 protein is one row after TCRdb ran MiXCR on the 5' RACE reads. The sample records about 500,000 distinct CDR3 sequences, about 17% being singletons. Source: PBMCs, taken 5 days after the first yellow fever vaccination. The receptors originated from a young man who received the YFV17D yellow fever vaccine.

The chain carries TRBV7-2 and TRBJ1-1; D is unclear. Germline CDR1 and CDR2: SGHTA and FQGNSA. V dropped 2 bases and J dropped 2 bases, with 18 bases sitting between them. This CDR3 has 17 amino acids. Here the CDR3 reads CASSLRLSRPGNTEAFF. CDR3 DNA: TGTGCCAGCAGCTTACGCCTTTCAAGGCCAGGAAACACTGAAGCTTTCTTT.

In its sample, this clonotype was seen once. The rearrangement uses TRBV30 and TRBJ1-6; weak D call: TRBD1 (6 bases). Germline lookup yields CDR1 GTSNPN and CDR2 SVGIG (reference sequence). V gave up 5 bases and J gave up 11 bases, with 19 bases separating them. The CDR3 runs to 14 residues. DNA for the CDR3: TGTGCCTGGCAGGGGCAGGGAATGTTGACACCCCTCCACTTT. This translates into CAWQGQGMLTPLHF.

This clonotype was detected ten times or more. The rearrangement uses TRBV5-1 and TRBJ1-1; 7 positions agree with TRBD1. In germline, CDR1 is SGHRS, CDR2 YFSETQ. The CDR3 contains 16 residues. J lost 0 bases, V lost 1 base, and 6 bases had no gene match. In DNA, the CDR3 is TGCGCCAGCAGCTTGACGTCAGGGGGAATGAACACTGAAGCTTTCTTT. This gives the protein CASSLTSGGMNTEAFF.

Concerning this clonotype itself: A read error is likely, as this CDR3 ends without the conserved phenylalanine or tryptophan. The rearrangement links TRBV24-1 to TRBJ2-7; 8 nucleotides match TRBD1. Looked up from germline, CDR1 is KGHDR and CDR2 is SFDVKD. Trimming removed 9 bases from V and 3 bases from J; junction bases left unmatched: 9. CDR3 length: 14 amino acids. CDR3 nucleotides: TGTGCCACCGCTATGACAGGGGACCACTACGAGCAGTACATC. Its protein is CATAMTGDHYEQYI.

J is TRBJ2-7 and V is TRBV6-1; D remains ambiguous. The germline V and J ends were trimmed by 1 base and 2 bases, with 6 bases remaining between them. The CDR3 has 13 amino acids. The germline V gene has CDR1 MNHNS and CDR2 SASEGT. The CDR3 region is CASSEGNPYEQYV. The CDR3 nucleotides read TGTGCCAGCAGTGAAGGCAACCCCTACGAGCAGTACGTC.

The CDR3 DNA is TGTGCCAGCAGCTTAGCCCCAGGGGACGAGCAGTACTTC. It codes for CASSLAPGDEQYF. This chain uses TRBV7-2 with TRBJ2-7; the D gene is possibly TRBD1 (6 bases). V dropped 0 bases and J dropped 5 bases, with 8 bases sitting between them. CDR1 and CDR2 (germline): SGHTA, FQGNSA. The CDR3 totals 13 residues.

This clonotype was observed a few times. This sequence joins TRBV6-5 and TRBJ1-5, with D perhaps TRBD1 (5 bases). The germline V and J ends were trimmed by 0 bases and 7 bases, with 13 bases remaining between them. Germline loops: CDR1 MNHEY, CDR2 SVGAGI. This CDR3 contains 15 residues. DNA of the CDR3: TGTGCCAGCAGTTACTCGAGATGGGGGAGGCAGCCCCAGCATTTT. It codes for CASSYSRWGRQPQHF.

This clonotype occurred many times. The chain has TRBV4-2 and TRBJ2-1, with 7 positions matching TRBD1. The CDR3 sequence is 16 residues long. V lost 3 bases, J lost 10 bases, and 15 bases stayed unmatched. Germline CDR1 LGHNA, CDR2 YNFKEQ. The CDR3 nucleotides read TGTGCCAGCAGCCAGAAAGGGGGCTCAGAATTTGGGGAGCAGTTCTTC. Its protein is CASSQKGGSEFGEQFF.

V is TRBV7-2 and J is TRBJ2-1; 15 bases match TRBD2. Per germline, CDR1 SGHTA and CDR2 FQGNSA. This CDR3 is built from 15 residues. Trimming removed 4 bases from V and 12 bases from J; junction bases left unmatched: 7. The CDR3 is CASSYGTSGGLRQFF. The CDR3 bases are TGTGCCAGCAGCTACGGGACTAGCGGGGGGTTAAGGCAGTTCTTC.

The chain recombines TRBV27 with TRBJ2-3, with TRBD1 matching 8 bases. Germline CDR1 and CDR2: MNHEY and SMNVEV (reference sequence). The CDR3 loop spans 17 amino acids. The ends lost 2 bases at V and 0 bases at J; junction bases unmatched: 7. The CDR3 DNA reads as TGTGCCAGCAGTTTAGTTCGAGGGACAGGAAGCACAGATACGCAGTATTTT. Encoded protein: CASSLVRGTGSTDTQYF.

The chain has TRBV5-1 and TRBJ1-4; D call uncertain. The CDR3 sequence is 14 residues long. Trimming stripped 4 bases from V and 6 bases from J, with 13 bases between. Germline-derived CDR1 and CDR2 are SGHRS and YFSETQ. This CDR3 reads CASSAGPGDEKLFF. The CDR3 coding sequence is TGCGCCAGCAGCGCTGGACCGGGTGATGAAAAACTGTTTTTT.

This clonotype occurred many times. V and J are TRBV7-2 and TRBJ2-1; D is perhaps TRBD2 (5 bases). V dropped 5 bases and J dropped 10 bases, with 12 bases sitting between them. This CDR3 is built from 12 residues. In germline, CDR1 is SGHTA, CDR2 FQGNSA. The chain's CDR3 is CASSGRDREQFF. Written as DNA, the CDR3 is TGTGCCAGCAGCGGGAGAGACCGGGAGCAGTTCTTC.

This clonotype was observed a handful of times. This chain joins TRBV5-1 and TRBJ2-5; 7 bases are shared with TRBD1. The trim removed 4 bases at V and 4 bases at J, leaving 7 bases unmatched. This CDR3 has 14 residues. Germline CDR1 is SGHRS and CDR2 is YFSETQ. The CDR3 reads CASSQDRPRETQYF. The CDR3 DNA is TGCGCCAGCAGCCAGGACAGGCCGAGAGAGACCCAGTACTTC.

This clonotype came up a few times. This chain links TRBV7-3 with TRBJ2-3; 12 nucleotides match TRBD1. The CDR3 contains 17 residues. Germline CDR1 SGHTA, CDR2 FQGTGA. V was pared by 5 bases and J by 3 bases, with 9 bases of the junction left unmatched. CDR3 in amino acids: CASSASGTGGITDTQYF. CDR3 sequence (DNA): TGTGCCAGCAGCGCTTCCGGGACAGGGGGCATTACAGATACGCAGTATTTT.

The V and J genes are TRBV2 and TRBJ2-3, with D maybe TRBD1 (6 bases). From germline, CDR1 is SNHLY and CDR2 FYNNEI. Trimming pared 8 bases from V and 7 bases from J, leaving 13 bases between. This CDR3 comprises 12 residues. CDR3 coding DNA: TGTGCCAGCTGGGGGCCACTGTATACGCAGTATTTT. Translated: CASWGPLYTQYF.